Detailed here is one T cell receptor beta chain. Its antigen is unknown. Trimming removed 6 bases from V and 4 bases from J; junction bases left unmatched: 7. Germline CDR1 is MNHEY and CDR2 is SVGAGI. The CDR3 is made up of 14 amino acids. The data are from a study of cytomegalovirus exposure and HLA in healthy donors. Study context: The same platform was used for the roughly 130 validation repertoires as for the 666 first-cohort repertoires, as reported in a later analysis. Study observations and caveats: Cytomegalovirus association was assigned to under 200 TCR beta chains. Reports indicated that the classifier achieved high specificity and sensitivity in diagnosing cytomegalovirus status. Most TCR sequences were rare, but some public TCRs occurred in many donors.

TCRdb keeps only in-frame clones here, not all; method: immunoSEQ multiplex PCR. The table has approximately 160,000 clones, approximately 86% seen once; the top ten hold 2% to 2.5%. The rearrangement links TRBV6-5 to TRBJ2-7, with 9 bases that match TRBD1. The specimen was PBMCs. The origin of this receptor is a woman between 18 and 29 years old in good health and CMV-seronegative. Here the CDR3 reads CASSLQGTGYEQYF. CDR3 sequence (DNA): TGTGCCAGCAGCCTACAGGGGACAGGGTACGAGCAGTACTTC.